This is a list of T cell receptor beta chains from one sample in a study of blood T cell repertoires in COVID-19. Clones were read by immunoSEQ multiplex PCR, and TCRdb kept only the in-frame ones, dropping some. The table has over 600,000 clones, about 87% seen once. The sequencing sample was made of peripheral blood. These receptors were taken from a woman aged 18-35 years with acute or convalescent COVID-19. Both conserved end residues are part of each CDR3. The D gene is left open where the match is weak. Size is stated for part of the rows, as once, few or many counts, or as a class when the clone is expanded.

TRBJ1-2 . TRBV12-5 once TGTGCTTGTATGGGGGGAGGGGCCAACTATGGCTACACCTTC CACMGGGANYGYTF
TRBJ2-2 TRBD2 TRBV19 . TGTGCCAGTAAACTGGGACTAGCGGGGGGATGGACCGGGGAGCTGTTTTTT CASKLGLAGGWTGELFF
TRBJ1-2 TRBD1 TRBV20-1 . TGCAGTGCTAGTGTACAGGGGTATGGCTACACCTTC CSASVQGYGYTF
TRBJ2-5 TRBD2 TRBV5-1 . TGCGCCAGCAGCCAATACTTACTAGCGGGGCAAGAGACCCAGTACTTC CASSQYLLAGQETQYF
TRBJ1-4 . TRBV5-1 . TGCGCCAGCAGCTTAGCGATAAATAATGAAAAACTGTTTTTT CASSLAINNEKLFF
TRBJ1-6 TRBD1 TRBV28 . TGTGCCAGCAGTTCCCCAGGGGGAACAGTCCCTTTTAAGTCCCTCCACTTT CASSSPGGTVPFKSLHF
TRBJ1-5 . TRBV7-2 . TGTGCCAGCAGCTCTTTCCCCGGAGTTAGCAATCAGCCCCAGCATTTT CASSSFPGVSNQPQHF
TRBJ2-2 TRBD1 TRBV4-1 . TGCGCCAGCAGCCAAGAGTGGACAGGGGGGGCCGGGGAGCTGTTTTTT CASSQEWTGGAGELFF
TRBJ1-2 TRBD1 TRBV9 . TGTGCCAGCAGCGTGGGACAGGGCCCTAACTATGGCTACACCTTC CASSVGQGPNYGYTF
TRBJ2-3 TRBD2 TRBV5-6 . TGTGCCAGCAGCTTCCGTTCTAGCGGGGGACTGCCTTGGGATACGCAGTATTTT CASSFRSSGGLPWDTQYF
TRBJ2-5 TRBD2 TRBV6-5 . TGTGCCAGTCCCGGGGGGAAAGAGACCCAGTACTTC CASPGGKETQYF
TRBJ1-6 TRBD1 TRBV2 . TGTGCCAGCAGTGAATGGGCTTTGACAGGGTGGGGGAATTCACCCCTCCACTTT CASSEWALTGWGNSPLHF
TRBJ1-1 . TRBV5-6 . TGTGCCAGCAGCTTTGGTCAGGGCCCTGAAGCTTTCTTT CASSFGQGPEAFF
TRBJ1-1 . TRBV12-2 . TGTGCAAGTCGCTCGCCGTCCGGGGGGACTGAAGCTTTCTTT CASRSPSGGTEAFF
TRBJ1-5 TRBD1 TRBV9 . TGTGCCAGCAGCGTAGGGACAGGACACAATCAGCCCCAGCATTTT CASSVGTGHNQPQHF
TRBJ1-2 TRBD1 TRBV6-5 . TGTGCCAGCAGGGCCAACAGGGGACCGAGGGATGGCTACACCTTC CASRANRGPRDGYTF
TRBJ1-2 . TRBV7-2 once TGTGCCAGCGGGCAGGGCTATGGCTACACCTTC CASGQGYGYTF
TRBJ1-1 . TRBV4-2 . TGTGCCAGCAGCCAAGAGGCCACTGGCAGGGGCACGGACACTGAAGCTTTCTTT CASSQEATGRGTDTEAFF
TRBJ2-3 TRBD1 TRBV7-9 . TGTGCCAGCAGCCACGGGACAGGGGGCGGGGATACGCAGTATTTT CASSHGTGGGDTQYF
TRBJ1-2 TRBD1 TRBV27 . TGTGCCAGCAGTTCCCTACAGGGGACTTTCTATGGCTACACCTTC CASSSLQGTFYGYTF
TRBJ1-4 . TRBV5-1 . TGCGCCAGCAGCTTGGGAGGTGGGACTAATGAAAAACTGTTTTTT CASSLGGGTNEKLFF
TRBJ2-4 TRBD1 TRBV29-1 . TGCAGCACCCAGACAGGGAGCATTCAGTACTTC CSTQTGSIQYF
TRBJ1-5 TRBD1 TRBV28 . TGTGCCAGCATCAGACAGGGGATCAATCAGCCCCAGCATTTT CASIRQGINQPQHF
TRBJ1-1 . TRBV14 . TGTGCCAGCAGCCAATCGTCTGCGGGGGAAGCTTTCTTT CASSQSSAGEAFF
TRBJ1-5 . TRBV30 . TGTGCCTGGAGTCCCCCGGCCCGAGGGCCCCAGCATTTT CAWSPPARGPQHF
TRBJ2-1 . TRBV29-1 . TGCAGCGTTGTGAGCAACTCCTACAATGAGCAGTTCTTC CSVVSNSYNEQFF
TRBJ2-7 . TRBV28 . TGTGCCAGCAGCCGCCGACAGGCTTACTCCTACGAGCAGTACTTC CASSRRQAYSYEQYF
TRBJ2-1 . TRBV29-1 . TGCAGCGCTTTCGGCGGGCGGACAGACAATGAGCAGTTCTTC CSAFGGRTDNEQFF
TRBJ1-2 . TRBV5-1 . TGCGCCAGCAGCTTGGCAGGGTCGGGTAACTATGGCTACACCTTC CASSLAGSGNYGYTF
TRBJ1-1 . TRBV9 few TGTGCCAGCAGCGTAGGACAGGCTTGGGCTGAAGCTTTCTTT CASSVGQAWAEAFF
TRBJ2-5 . TRBV2 . TGTGCCAGCAGTGCCCGACAGATTAGTGGGCCAGAGACCCAGTACTTC CASSARQISGPETQYF
TRBJ1-3 . TRBV30 . TGTGCCTGGAGTGTAAAAGGGGCCGGAAACACCATATATTTT CAWSVKGAGNTIYF
TRBJ2-7 TRBD1 TRBV19 . TGTGCCAGTAGTTTCCGGGACAGGTTACCGATACCAACCTCCTACGAGCAGTACTTC CASSFRDRLPIPTSYEQYF
TRBJ2-2 . TRBV5-1 . TGCGCCAGCAGCGGGCAGAACGACGGGGAGCTGTTTTTT CASSGQNDGELFF
TRBJ1-2 TRBD1 TRBV2 . TGTGCCAGCACCGAAAGGGACAGGGGAGGCTACACCTTC CASTERDRGGYTF
TRBJ2-1 . TRBV11-3 . TGTGCCAGCAGCTGGGAAGGAGGGGATCTCAATGAGCAGTTCTTC CASSWEGGDLNEQFF